Sequencing of this T cell receptor beta chain was carried out in a study of beta chain features in type 1 diabetes. Overall study context: Examination of sorted cells across all samples involved roughly 100 million cells.

As for this clone: Its antigen is still unknown. A junction boundary mismatches the germline segment, possibly from a read error.

Since all of the isolated RNA was reverse transcribed, expressed TCRB transcripts were what got sequenced. Using immunoSEQ multiplex PCR, the repertoire was profiled, and TCRdb retains in-frame clones only, with some absent. The table includes about 160,000 clones, around 8% detected once. Per the germline V gene, CDR1 is MGHDK and CDR2 is SYGVNS. The CDR3 runs to 15 residues. Study observations and caveats: There were fewer insertions and more deletions at the VDJ junctions of type 1 diabetes patients. A greater similarity of naive, central memory and Treg TCRB repertoires was seen among patients than among healthy donors. Moderate yet significant TCRB CDR3 shortening was seen in Type 1 diabetes patients in all four CD4+ subsets.

The source of this sequence is a woman under 30 with type 1 diabetes. Sequencing was performed on central memory CD4+ T cells from blood. The genes are TRBV25-1 and TRBJ2-3; 10 bases match TRBD2. CDR3 sequence reads: CASSVASGSIDTQYF. In nucleotides, the CDR3 is TGTGCCAGCAGTGTAGCTAGCGGGAGCATAGATACGCAGTATTTT.